Below, 32 T cell receptor beta chains from the same sample are listed, as sequenced in a study of T cell responses to AZD1222 COVID-19 vaccine. Sequenced by immunoSEQ multiplex PCR; TCRdb stores in-frame clones only, minus some. The sample has some 130,000 clones; 90% to 95% are singletons. Sequenced material: peripheral blood, taken 28 days after the second AZD1222 dose. The source is an adult who received the AZD1222 COVID-19 vaccine.

The rearrangement uses TRBV20-1 and TRBJ1-2; D remains unclear. The CDR3 spans 13 residues. Germline V CDR1 and CDR2: DFQATT, SNEGSKA (reference sequence). V lost 3 bases and J lost 4, with 12 bases in between. The CDR3 sequence is CSASSGSLYGYTF. CDR3 nucleotide sequence: TGCAGTGCTAGTTCGGGGAGTCTCTATGGCTACACCTTC.

V and J are TRBV11-3 and TRBJ1-2; D is ambiguous. The germline V and J ends were trimmed by 0 bases and 7 bases, with 9 bases remaining between them. The germline gives CDR1 SGHNT, CDR2 YENEEA. The CDR3 is 13 residues long. The CDR3, as DNA: TGTGCCAGCAGCTTAGATGTCGACACTGGCTACACCTTC. Translating it yields CASSLDVDTGYTF.

The genes are TRBV27 and TRBJ2-7; 9 bases align to TRBD1. CDR3 size: 15 residues. J was trimmed by 2 bases and V by 0 bases; bases with no gene match: 2. Germline lookup yields CDR1 MNHEY and CDR2 SMNVEV (reference sequence). This chain's CDR3 is CASSLSGTGTYEQYF. The CDR3 DNA is TGTGCCAGCAGTTTATCCGGGACAGGGACCTACGAGCAGTACTTC.

The chain has TRBV12-3 or TRBV12-4 and TRBJ1-3; D is uncertain. V lost 4 bases, J lost 3 bases, and 7 bases lay in between. The CDR3 sequence is 13 residues long. CDR3 bases: TGTGCCAGCAGTTCAAACGGTGGAAACACCATATATTTT. Protein sequence: CASSSNGGNTIYF.

This chain links TRBV7-3 with TRBJ2-1, with D unclear. The CDR3 length is 14 residues. The V and J ends lost 3 bases and 5 bases respectively, with 11 bases between them. The germline V gene has CDR1 SGHTA and CDR2 FQGTGA. This CDR3 is CASSLGMWDNEQFF. The CDR3 nucleotides are TGTGCCAGCAGCTTGGGGATGTGGGACAATGAGCAGTTCTTC.

The chain links TRBV27 to TRBJ1-2; D not resolved. The CDR3 extends over 13 amino acids. Germline assignment: CDR1 MNHEY and CDR2 SMNVEV (reference sequence). Trimming cost V 6 bases and J 1 base, with 9 bases left between them. CDR3 in amino acids: CASRAEDNYGYTF. CDR3 sequence (DNA): TGTGCCAGCAGGGCGGAGGATAACTATGGCTACACCTTC.

This rearrangement joins TRBV11-3 to TRBJ2-3; D tentatively reads TRBD1 or TRBD2 (5 bases each). This CDR3 is 13 amino acids long. The ends were cut back, 3 bases at V and 4 bases at J, with 8 bases in the middle. Germline V gene sequence: CDR1 SGHNT, CDR2 YENEEA. DNA of the CDR3: TGTGCCAGCAGCTTTGGGGGTGCAGATACGCAGTATTTT. Translating gives CASSFGGADTQYF.

This chain links TRBV4-2 with TRBJ1-5, with D maybe TRBD1 (6 bases). CDR1 and CDR2 (germline): LGHNA, YNFKEQ. Trimming removed 3 bases at V and 5 bases at J, with 14 bases between. This CDR3 comprises 15 residues. CDR3 residues: CASSQSTGNDQPQHF. CDR3 DNA: TGTGCCAGCAGCCAGTCTACAGGGAATGATCAGCCCCAGCATTTT.

V gene TRBV7-9 combines with J gene TRBJ1-2; perhaps TRBD1 as D (5 bases). Germline V gene data show CDR1 as SEHNR and CDR2 as FQNEAQ (reference sequence). The CDR3 is made up of 16 amino acids. With 2 bases removed from V and 8 bases from J, the gap between germline ends came to 21 bases. CDR3 sequence reads: CASSLYPTTEPPGYTF. The CDR3 DNA reads TGTGCCAGCAGCTTATACCCTACGACAGAACCTCCGGGCTACACCTTC. Drawing the rest from reference TRBV7-9 and TRBJ1-2, the complete variable domain is DTGVSQNPRHKITKRGQNVTFRCDPISEHNRLYWYRQTLGQGPEFLTYFQNEAQLEKSRLLSDRFSAERPKGSFSTLEIQRTEQGDSAMYLCASSLYPTTEPPGYTFGSGTRLTVV.

The chain links TRBV2 to TRBJ2-7; possible D gene TRBD1, 6 bases. CDR1 and CDR2 (germline): SNHLY, FYNNEI. The CDR3 runs to 13 residues. V shed 8 bases and J shed 6 bases, with 17 bases lying between them. The CDR3 here is CASAPGHLREQYF. CDR3 nucleotide sequence: TGTGCCAGCGCACCGGGACACCTCCGCGAGCAGTACTTC.

The V gene is TRBV9, the J gene TRBJ1-6; no definite D call. Between the trimmed V and J ends, which lost 2 bases and 8 bases, there was a span of 8 bases. Per germline, CDR1 SGDLS and CDR2 YYNGEE. CDR3 length: 13 residues. CDR3 residues: CASSVARDSPLHF. The CDR3 coding sequence is TGTGCCAGCAGCGTCGCCCGGGATTCACCCCTCCACTTT.

The CDR3 region is CSVVQGLQNTEAFF. As DNA, the CDR3 is TGCAGCGTTGTACAGGGGTTACAGAACACTGAAGCTTTCTTT. This chain links TRBV29-1 with TRBJ1-1; 7 bases line up with TRBD1. Trimming at V came to 4 bases and at J to 1 base, leaving 6 bases not matched to a gene. Looked up from germline, CDR1 is SQVTM and CDR2 is ANQGSEA. The length of the CDR3 is 14 residues.

The CDR3 DNA reads TGTGCCAGCAGCCGAAGTGGGCCAAACGGAGCTTTCTTT. This codes for CASSRSGPNGAFF. This sequence joins TRBV7-3 and TRBJ1-1; no reliable D call. Trimming left V 5 bases short and J 10 bases short, with 17 bases between. This CDR3 has 13 amino acids. From germline, CDR1 is SGHTA and CDR2 FQGTGA.

This sequence joins TRBV4-3 and TRBJ1-2; 8 nucleotides line up with TRBD1. Unmatched junction bases numbered 13, after V lost 0 bases and J lost 7 bases. CDR1 and CDR2 from the germline V gene are LGHNA and YSLEER. The CDR3 consists of 17 residues. CDR3 amino acids: CASSQERTGLVSVGYTF. The CDR3 DNA reads TGCGCCAGCAGCCAAGAACGGACAGGGTTGGTATCGGTTGGCTACACCTTC.

The V and J genes are TRBV21-1 and TRBJ2-7; the table's D call TRBD2 went unverified against the DNA. TRBV21-1 is labeled a pseudogene. The CDR3 is made up of 14 amino acids. The CDR3 bases are TGTGCCAGCAGCAAAGTAAGCACCGTCTACGAGCAGTACTTC. Translation gives CASSKVSTVYEQYF.

The genes are TRBV5-4 and TRBJ1-6; D is uncertain. The V gene's germline CDR1 is SGHNT and CDR2 YYREEE (reference sequence). The CDR3 consists of 17 residues. Trimming stripped 1 base from V and 8 bases from J, with 19 bases between. The CDR3: CASSLYGRISGDSPLHF. The DNA of the CDR3 is TGTGCCAGCAGCTTGTATGGGAGGATTTCTGGGGATTCACCCCTCCACTTT.

The chain combines TRBV28 with TRBJ1-2; the D is unclear. There are 15 residues in the CDR3. From germline, CDR1 is MDHEN and CDR2 SYDVKM. The V end was cut by 4 bases, the J end by 3 bases, with 15 bases between. CDR3 in DNA: TGTGCCAGCAGTTCGGGTTCGACCGCCCACTATGGCTACACCTTC. It encodes CASSSGSTAHYGYTF.

The chain recombines TRBV29-1 with TRBJ2-5; D not resolved. The CDR3 is 12 amino acids. Trimming took off 4 bases at V and 0 bases at J, with 6 bases between the two ends. Germline CDR1 and CDR2: SQVTM and ANQGSEA. The CDR3 reads CSVGANQETQYF. In DNA, the CDR3 is TGCAGCGTTGGGGCTAACCAAGAGACCCAGTACTTC.

The V gene is TRBV5-1, the J gene TRBJ2-5, with 8 bases identical to TRBD1. The CDR3 sequence is 15 residues long. With 0 bases clipped from V and 6 bases from J, the junction kept 7 bases outside the gene matches. Germline loops: CDR1 SGHRS, CDR2 YFSETQ. The CDR3 region has the DNA TGCGCCAGCAGCTTGGGGCCAGGGGGCGGACAGACCCAGTACTTC. Protein: CASSLGPGGGQTQYF.

The genes are TRBV15 and TRBJ1-5; D gene unclear. The germline CDR1 and CDR2 sequences are LNHNV and YYDKDF (reference sequence). This CDR3 contains 13 residues. Trimming pared 0 bases from V and 6 bases from J, leaving 6 bases between. In DNA form, the CDR3 reads TGTGCCACCAGCAGAGATCTAAGTCAGCCCCAGCATTTT. Encoded protein: CATSRDLSQPQHF.

The chain recombines TRBV7-6 with TRBJ1-3; 7 bases line up with TRBD1. Germline loops: CDR1 SGHVS, CDR2 FNYEAQ. The length of the CDR3 is 18 residues. Trimming at V came to 5 bases and at J to 0 bases, leaving 13 bases not matched to a gene. In DNA, the CDR3 is TGTGCCAGCAGCCAAGGGGGGACAGTTCTACACTCTGGAAACACCATATATTTT. As protein: CASSQGGTVLHSGNTIYF. Supplemented by reference TRBV7-6 and TRBJ1-3, the full variable domain reads GAGVSQSPRYKVTKRGQDVALRCDPISGHVSLYWYRQALGQGPEFLTYFNYEAQQDKSGLPNDRFSAERPEGSISTLTIQRTEQRDSAMYRCASSQGGTVLHSGNTIYFGEGSWLTVV.

The chain carries TRBV2 and TRBJ2-1, with 14 bases matching TRBD2. J was trimmed by 6 bases and V by 5 bases; bases with no gene match: 3. This CDR3 comprises 15 residues. CDR1 is SNHLY, CDR2 FYNNEI, per germline. CDR3 nucleotide sequence: TGTGCCAGCAGTCGGACTAGCGGGGGGACCAATGAGCAGTTCTTC. Amino acid sequence: CASSRTSGGTNEQFF.

The V and J genes are TRBV6-5 and TRBJ1-1; D gene unclear. This CDR3 is 14 amino acids long. Trimming removed 10 bases at V and 3 bases at J, with 18 bases between. Germline CDR1 is MNHEY and CDR2 is SVGAGI. The CDR3 coding sequence is TGTGCCACCCGATGGTCGGGAGGGTACACTGAAGCTTTCTTT. This encodes CATRWSGGYTEAFF.

This clone was seen only a few times. The V call is TRBV7-6, the J call TRBJ2-2, with D perhaps matching TRBD1 or TRBD2 (6 bases each). Trimming stripped 1 base from V and 3 bases from J, with 15 bases between. The germline CDR1 and CDR2 sequences are SGHVS and FNYEAQ. CDR3 size: 17 residues. The CDR3 sequence is CASSLVGGGRYTGELFF. The CDR3 DNA reads as TGTGCCAGCAGCTTAGTCGGTGGGGGGCGGTACACCGGGGAGCTGTTTTTT.

The CDR3 sequence: CASSQDPLAQGVIYEQYF. CDR3 coding DNA: TGCGCCAGCAGCCAAGATCCCCTGGCACAGGGGGTTATCTACGAGCAGTACTTC. This chain uses TRBV4-1 with TRBJ2-7, with TRBD1 matching 8 bases. Germline CDR1 is MGHRA and CDR2 is YSYEKL. V lost 0 bases and J lost 3; bases outside the gene matches: 13. The CDR3 has 18 amino acids.

This clone was recorded once. The chain carries TRBV5-6 and TRBJ2-7; weak D call: TRBD1 (7 bases). CDR3 length: 15 amino acids. Trimming shortened V by 3 bases and J by 3 bases, and 16 bases separated the two germline ends. Germline CDR1 is SGHDT and CDR2 is YYEEEE. The CDR3 DNA sequence: TGTGCCAGCAGCTGGGGCGGAGGGGGCAACTACGAGCAGTACTTC. Encoded protein: CASSWGGGGNYEQYF.

J is TRBJ1-3 and V is TRBV30, with D unresolved. The CDR3 runs to 16 residues. Germline values: CDR1 GTSNPN, CDR2 SVGIG (reference sequence). Trimming took off 4 bases at V and 3 bases at J, with 19 bases between the two ends. The DNA for the CDR3 is TGTGCCTGGACCCCTCCTCGGGCTTTAGGTGGAAACACCATATATTTT. This gives the protein CAWTPPRALGGNTIYF.

This chain links TRBV7-8 with TRBJ2-2; maybe TRBD2 (5 bases). V shed 0 bases and J shed 0 bases, with 11 bases lying between them. Germline V gives CDR1 SGHVS, CDR2 FQNEAQ. The CDR3 totals 17 residues. The CDR3 nucleotides read TGTGCCAGCAGCTTAGCGCTAGCCCTCTCGAACACCGGGGAGCTGTTTTTT. Its protein product is CASSLALALSNTGELFF.

The rearrangement links TRBV18 to TRBJ1-4; the D gene is possibly TRBD1 (5 bases). Germline values: CDR1 KGHSH, CDR2 LQKENI. The V gene lost 3 bases and the J gene lost 8 bases, with 19 bases spanning the gap. The CDR3 runs 16 residues. CDR3 DNA sequence: TGTGCCAGCTCACCCGTGGGGGTGACCCCGGGAGAAAAACTGTTTTTT. Translating gives CASSPVGVTPGEKLFF.

The gene calls are TRBV9 and TRBJ1-4, with TRBD1 matching over 10 bases. The CDR3 loop spans 15 amino acids. V dropped 2 bases and J dropped 6; count of bases not matched to a gene: 4. The germline V gene encodes CDR1 SGDLS and CDR2 YYNGEE. CDR3 residues: CASSVRGQGYEKLFF. In DNA form, the CDR3 reads TGTGCCAGCAGCGTTAGGGGACAGGGGTATGAAAAACTGTTTTTT.

This sequence joins TRBV3-1 (or the pseudogene TRBV3-2) and TRBJ2-1; 10 bases map to TRBD2. Trimming cost V 3 bases and J 7 bases; bases outside gene matches: 3. There are 14 residues in the CDR3. Germline CDR1 reads LGHDT; CDR2 reads YNNKEL (reference sequence). CDR3 loop: CASSHWTSGNEQFF. CDR3 bases: TGTGCCAGCAGCCACTGGACTAGCGGTAATGAGCAGTTCTTC.

The V call is TRBV7-2, the J call TRBJ1-3, with D unclear. The CDR3 spans 14 residues. Trimming shortened V by 2 bases and J by 4 bases, and 9 bases separated the two germline ends. Germline V gives CDR1 SGHTA, CDR2 FQGNSA. CDR3 sequence reads: CASSLRFRGNTIYF. CDR3 DNA sequence: TGTGCCAGCAGCTTACGGTTCAGAGGAAACACCATATATTTT.